What follows is one TCR beta chain and its context. This receptor's antigen is unknown. Base-call qualities are not available, and no considerably larger clone is one nucleotide away. The data stem from a study of technical replicates of blood from a handful of donors listed by TCRdb under 2017. Library preparation employed the immunoSEQ multiplex PCR assay. Here the immuneACCESS table is served through TCRdb, limited to in-frame sequences with V and J called. Missing clones are a known gap in these copies; in checked studies unresolved V genes cover under half, and the rest lacks a known reason. The sample data list 60,000 to 85,000 clones, and approximately 96% of these were observed just once. The top ten constitute approximately 0.2% of the sample. At the junction V is shortened by 9 bases and J by 4 bases, with 18 bases in between. The CDR3 contains 14 residues, cysteine and phenylalanine counted. Only the CDR3 portion is preserved as DNA: 42 bases, with reading frame beginning at the first base. Based on the germline V gene, the CDR1 and CDR2 sequences are SGHVS and FNYEAQ.

Sequenced: T cells isolated from PBMCs. This clonotype originated in a human donor in good health. This chain joins TRBV7-6 to TRBJ2-5, with TRBD2 tentatively as D gene (6 bases match). The CDR3 is CASLEGGVGETQYF. The base sequence is TGTGCCAGTCTGGAGGGCGGAGTTGGAGAGACCCAGTACTTC.